Listed here is a single T cell receptor (beta chain). Its antigen remains unidentified. From the RT-PCR reads, TCRdb called clonotypes with MiXCR, one entry per CDR3 protein. The sample records under 500,000 distinct CDR3 sequences, roughly 11% being singletons. The data belong to a study of response to subunit inactivated influenza vaccine. Broader study findings: The study's authors posited that every seasonal influenza vaccination enlists few new T cells.

CDR1 SEHNR and CDR2 FQNEAQ come from the germline V gene (reference sequence). CDR3 length: 17 amino acids. The V end was cut by 5 bases, the J end by 2 bases, with 19 bases between. The chain recombines TRBV7-9 with TRBJ1-3; D ambiguous. The source material was PBMCs from blood, sampled roughly 48 days after vaccination. The receptor's source is a man in his fifties or sixties who received an inactivated influenza vaccine. This chain's CDR3 is CASSDLPGFRPGNTIYF. Here the CDR3 DNA reads TGTGCCAGCAGCGACCTACCTGGCTTTAGACCTGGAAACACCATATATTTT. Variable domain in full (rest from reference TRBV7-9 and TRBJ1-3): DTGVSQNPRHKITKRGQNVTFRCDPISEHNRLYWYRQTLGQGPEFLTYFQNEAQLEKSRLLSDRFSAERPKGSFSTLEIQRTEQGDSAMYLCASSDLPGFRPGNTIYFGEGSWLTVV.